The clone carrying this TCR beta chain has just one count. Produced via immunoSEQ multiplex PCR; TCRdb's table is partial and in-frame only. This sample has about 120,000 clones; roughly four fifths occur once, and the top ten carry about a sixth. This CDR3 spans 16 amino acids. Looked up from germline, CDR1 is SGHRS and CDR2 is YFSETQ. V lost 5 bases, J lost 0 bases, and 12 bases lay in between. These data belong to a study of blood T cell repertoires in COVID-19. Study at large: There were acute and convalescent COVID-19 samples, and they came from the United States, Italy and Spain. PBMCs, B-cell-depleted T cells, or T cells provided the cDNA or gDNA that made up the material.

The Seattle patients, enrolled during active infection, were followed longitudinally. Sequencing used peripheral blood. This TCR came from a man between 25 and 39 years old with COVID-19, enrolled during active disease. This chain links TRBV5-1 with TRBJ2-6, with D perhaps matching TRBD2 (5 bases). DNA of the CDR3: TGCGCCAGCAGTAGCGTTACCAGCTCTGGGGCCAACGTCCTGACTTTC. It is translated as CASSSVTSSGANVLTF.